This T cell receptor (beta chain) was recorded in a study of blood T cell repertoires in COVID-19. Study-wide background: COVID-19 samples from acute and convalescent phases originated in the United States, Italy and Spain. PBMCs, B-cell-depleted T cells, or T cells provided the cDNA or gDNA that made up the material.

Study processing details: The authors estimated nucleated cell counts from reference gene primer amplification. The protocol was immunoSEQ multiplex PCR, while the TCRdb copy is restricted to in-frame clones and leaves out a portion. V and J calls and clone size are given by that table; D and trimming were obtained from the DNA. Of some 70,000 clones listed, roughly 77% are singletons. The clonotype comes from a woman in her sixties or seventies with acute or convalescent COVID-19. The sequenced sample consisted of peripheral blood.

This CDR3 is CASSFGTSGSSYNEQFF. DNA for the CDR3: TGTGCCAGCAGTTTCGGGACTAGCGGGAGCTCCTACAATGAGCAGTTCTTC. This rearrangement joins TRBV27 to TRBJ2-1; TRBD2 matches at 14 bases. The CDR3 covers 17 residues. Per germline, CDR1 MNHEY and CDR2 SMNVEV (reference sequence). J lost 0 bases, V lost 3 bases, and 1 base had no gene match.